This T cell receptor (beta chain) was sequenced for a study of T cell repertoires in cytomegalovirus infection. General observations from the study: HLA-C-restricted TCR beta clonotypes specific for CMV led the ex vivo response.

TCRdb ran MiXCR on the reads and lists one entry per CDR3 protein. This repertoire shows approximately 1,000,000 distinct CDR3 sequences, approximately 31% found once; its top ten account for roughly an eighth. This clonotype was seen more than once but under ten times. Its antigen is unknown. CDR3 size: 19 residues. Germline V gene lookup returns CDR1 MNHNY and CDR2 SVGAGI (reference sequence). Unmatched junction bases numbered 17, after V lost 0 bases and J lost 4 bases. The sample was cultured CD8+ T cells from PBMCs, taken from culture after CMV antigen stimulation. The sequence came from a human donor in good health (CMV status not recorded). Some clones in this sample may be carry-over from other donors' samples. The rearrangement joins TRBV6-6 to TRBJ1-2; 7 bases fit TRBD1. The CDR3 spells CASSYSTMRTGPRPYGYTF. CDR3 nucleotide sequence: TGTGCCAGCAGTTACTCGACGATGAGGACAGGCCCACGCCCCTATGGCTACACCTTC.